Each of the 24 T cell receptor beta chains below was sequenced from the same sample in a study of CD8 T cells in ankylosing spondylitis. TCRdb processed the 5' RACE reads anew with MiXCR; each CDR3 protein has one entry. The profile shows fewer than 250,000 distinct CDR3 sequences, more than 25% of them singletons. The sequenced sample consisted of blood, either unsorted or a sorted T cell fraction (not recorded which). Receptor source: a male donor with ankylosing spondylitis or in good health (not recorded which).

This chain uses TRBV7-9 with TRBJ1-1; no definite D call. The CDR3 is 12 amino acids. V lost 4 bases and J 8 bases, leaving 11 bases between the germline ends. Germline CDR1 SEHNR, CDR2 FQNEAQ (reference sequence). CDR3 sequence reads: CASSSRGWEAFF. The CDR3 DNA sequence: TGTGCCAGCAGCTCCCGCGGGTGGGAAGCTTTCTTT.

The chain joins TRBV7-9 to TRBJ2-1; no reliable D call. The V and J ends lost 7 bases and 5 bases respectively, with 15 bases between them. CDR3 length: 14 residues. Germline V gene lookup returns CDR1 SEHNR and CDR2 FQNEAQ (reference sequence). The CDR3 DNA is TGTGCCAGCAACCTACCGGACCGTCACAATGAGCAGTTCTTC. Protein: CASNLPDRHNEQFF.

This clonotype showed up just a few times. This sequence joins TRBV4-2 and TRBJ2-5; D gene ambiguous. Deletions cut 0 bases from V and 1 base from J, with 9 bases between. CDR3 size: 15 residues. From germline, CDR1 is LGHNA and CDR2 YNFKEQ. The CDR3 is CASSQDRATQETQYF. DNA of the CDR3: TGTGCCAGCAGCCAAGATCGGGCTACCCAAGAGACCCAGTACTTC.

The CDR3 is CASIGESFYEQYF. The CDR3 DNA reads as TGTGCCAGCATCGGGGAATCCTTTTACGAGCAGTACTTC. This sequence joins TRBV6-1 and TRBJ2-7, with D tentatively TRBD2 (5 bases). Looked up from germline, CDR1 is MNHNS and CDR2 is SASEGT. This CDR3 has 13 amino acids. V was pared by 7 bases and J by 4 bases, with 14 bases between.

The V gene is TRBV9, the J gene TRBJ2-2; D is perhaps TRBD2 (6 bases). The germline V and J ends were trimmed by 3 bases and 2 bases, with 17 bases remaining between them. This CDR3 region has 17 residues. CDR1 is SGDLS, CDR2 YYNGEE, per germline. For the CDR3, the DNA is TGTGCCAGCAGCGGCAGAGTTGGGGGGAGTAACACCGGGGAGCTGTTTTTT. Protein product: CASSGRVGGSNTGELFF.

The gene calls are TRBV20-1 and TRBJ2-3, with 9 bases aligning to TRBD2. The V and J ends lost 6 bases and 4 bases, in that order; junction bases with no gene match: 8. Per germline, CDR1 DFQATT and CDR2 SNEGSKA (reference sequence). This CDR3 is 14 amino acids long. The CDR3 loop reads CSANGVAGADTQYF. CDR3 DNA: TGCAGTGCCAACGGAGTAGCGGGGGCAGATACGCAGTATTTT.

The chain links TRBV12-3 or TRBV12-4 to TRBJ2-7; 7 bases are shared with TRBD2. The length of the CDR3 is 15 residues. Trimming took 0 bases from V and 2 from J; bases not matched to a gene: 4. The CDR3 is CASSLASGRTYEQYF. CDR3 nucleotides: TGTGCCAGCAGTTTAGCTAGCGGGCGTACCTACGAGCAGTACTTC.

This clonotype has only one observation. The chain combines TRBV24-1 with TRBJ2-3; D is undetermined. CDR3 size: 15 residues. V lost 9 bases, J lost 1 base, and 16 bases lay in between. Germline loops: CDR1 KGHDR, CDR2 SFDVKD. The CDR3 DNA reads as TGTGCCACCTCGGGCCGGGCTGGGGGCACAGATACGCAGTATTTT. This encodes CATSGRAGGTDTQYF.

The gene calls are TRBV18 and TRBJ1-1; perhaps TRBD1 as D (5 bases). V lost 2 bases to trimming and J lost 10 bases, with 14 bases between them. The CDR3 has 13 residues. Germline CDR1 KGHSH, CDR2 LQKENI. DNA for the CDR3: TGTGCCAGCTCACCAGATGAGGGGCGGGGAGCTTTCTTT. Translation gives CASSPDEGRGAFF.

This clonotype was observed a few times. CDR3 DNA sequence: TGCAGTGCCCCGCCCGGGGCTGGCTACGAGCAGTACTTC. Its protein product is CSAPPGAGYEQYF. The V call is TRBV20-1, the J call TRBJ2-7, with D possibly being TRBD1 or TRBD2 (5 bases each). This CDR3 has 13 residues. V was shortened by 6 bases and J by 3 bases, with 15 bases between the two germline ends. The germline V gene has CDR1 DFQATT and CDR2 SNEGSKA (reference sequence).

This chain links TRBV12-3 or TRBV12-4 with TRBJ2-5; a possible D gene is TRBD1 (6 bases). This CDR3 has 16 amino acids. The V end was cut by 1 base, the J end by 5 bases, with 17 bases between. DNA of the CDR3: TGTGCCAGCAGTTTAGGACACAGGGAAGTGAAGGAGACCCAGTACTTC. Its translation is CASSLGHREVKETQYF.

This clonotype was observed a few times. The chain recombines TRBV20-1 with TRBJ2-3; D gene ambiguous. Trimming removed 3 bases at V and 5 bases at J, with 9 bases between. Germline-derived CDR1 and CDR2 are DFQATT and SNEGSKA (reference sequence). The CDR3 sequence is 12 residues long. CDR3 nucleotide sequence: TGCAGTGCTAGTGTAGTGGGAGATACGCAGTATTTT. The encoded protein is CSASVVGDTQYF.

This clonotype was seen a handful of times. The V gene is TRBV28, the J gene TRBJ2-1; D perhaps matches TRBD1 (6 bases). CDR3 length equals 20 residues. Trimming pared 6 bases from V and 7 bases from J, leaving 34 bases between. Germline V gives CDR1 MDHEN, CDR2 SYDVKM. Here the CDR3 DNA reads TGTGCCAGCAGGTTAAGACCCCAGATTCGGACAGTTGGTAAGAGGAATGAGCAGTTCTTC. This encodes CASRLRPQIRTVGKRNEQFF.

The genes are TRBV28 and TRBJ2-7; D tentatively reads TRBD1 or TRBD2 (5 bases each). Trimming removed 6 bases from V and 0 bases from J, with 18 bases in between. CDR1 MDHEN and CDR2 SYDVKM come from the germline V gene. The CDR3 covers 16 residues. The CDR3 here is CASSPFVSGSSYEQYF. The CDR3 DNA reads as TGTGCCAGCAGCCCGTTTGTCTCAGGGAGCTCCTACGAGCAGTACTTC. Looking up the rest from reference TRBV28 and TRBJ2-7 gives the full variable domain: DVKVTQSSRYLVKRTGEKVFLECVQDMDHENMFWYRQDPGLGLRLIYFSYDVKMKEKGDIPEGYSVSREKKERFSLILESASTNQTSMYLCASSPFVSGSSYEQYFGPGTRLTVT.

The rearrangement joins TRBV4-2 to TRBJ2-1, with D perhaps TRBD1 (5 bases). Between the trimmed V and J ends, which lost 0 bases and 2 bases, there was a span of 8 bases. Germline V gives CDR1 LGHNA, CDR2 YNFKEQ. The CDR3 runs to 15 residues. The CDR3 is CASSQEGVTYNEQFF. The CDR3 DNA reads TGTGCCAGCAGCCAAGAAGGGGTCACCTACAATGAGCAGTTCTTC.

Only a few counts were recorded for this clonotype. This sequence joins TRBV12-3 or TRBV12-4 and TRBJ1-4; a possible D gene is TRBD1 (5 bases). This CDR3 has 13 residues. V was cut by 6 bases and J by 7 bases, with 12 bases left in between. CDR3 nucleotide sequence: TGTGCCAGCAGCGTCGGGGGGAGTGAAAAACTGTTTTTT. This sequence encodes CASSVGGSEKLFF.

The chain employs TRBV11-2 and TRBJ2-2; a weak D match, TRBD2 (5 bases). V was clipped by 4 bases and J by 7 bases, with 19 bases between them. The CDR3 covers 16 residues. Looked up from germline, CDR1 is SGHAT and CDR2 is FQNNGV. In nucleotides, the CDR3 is TGTGCCAGCAGCTCTCCTCCGGGATCCTACGGCGGGGAGCTGTTTTTT. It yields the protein CASSSPPGSYGGELFF.

The CDR3 here is CASSGGQNTEAFF. The CDR3 DNA reads as TGCGCCAGCAGCGGCGGGCAGAACACTGAAGCTTTCTTT. The chain uses TRBV5-1 and TRBJ1-1, with D unresolved. Trimming cost V 4 bases and J 1 base, with 8 bases left between them. This CDR3 spans 13 amino acids. The germline CDR1 and CDR2 sequences are SGHRS and YFSETQ.

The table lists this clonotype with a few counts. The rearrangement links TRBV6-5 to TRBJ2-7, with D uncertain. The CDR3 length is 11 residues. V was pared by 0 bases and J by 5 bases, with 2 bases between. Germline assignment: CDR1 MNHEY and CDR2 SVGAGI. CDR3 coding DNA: TGTGCCAGCAGTTACTCGAACGAGCAGTACTTC. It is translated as CASSYSNEQYF.

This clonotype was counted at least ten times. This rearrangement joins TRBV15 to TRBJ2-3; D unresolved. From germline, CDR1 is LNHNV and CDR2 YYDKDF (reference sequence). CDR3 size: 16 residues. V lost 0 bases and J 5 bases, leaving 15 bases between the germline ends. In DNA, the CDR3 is TGTGCCACCAGCAGAGATCAGGACCAAAGGGTAGATACGCAGTATTTT. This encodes CATSRDQDQRVDTQYF.

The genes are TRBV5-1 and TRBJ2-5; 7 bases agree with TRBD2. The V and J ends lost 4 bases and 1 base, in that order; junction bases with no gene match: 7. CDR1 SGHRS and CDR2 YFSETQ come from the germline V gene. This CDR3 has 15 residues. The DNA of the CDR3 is TGCGCCAGCAGCCCTATGGGAGGGATCCAAGAGACCCAGTACTTC. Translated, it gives CASSPMGGIQETQYF.

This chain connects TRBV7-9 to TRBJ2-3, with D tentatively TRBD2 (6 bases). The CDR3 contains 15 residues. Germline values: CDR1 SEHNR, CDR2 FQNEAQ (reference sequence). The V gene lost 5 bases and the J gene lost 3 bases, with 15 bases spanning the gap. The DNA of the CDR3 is TGTGCCAGCAGCAACCGAGGGGCGGGGACAGATACGCAGTATTTT. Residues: CASSNRGAGTDTQYF.

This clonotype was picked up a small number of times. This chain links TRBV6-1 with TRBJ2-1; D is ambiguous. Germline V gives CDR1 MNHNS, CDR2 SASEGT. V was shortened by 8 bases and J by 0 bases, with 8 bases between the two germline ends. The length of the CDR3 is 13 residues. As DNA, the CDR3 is TGTGCCAGCCACCGCTCCTCCTACAATGAGCAGTTCTTC. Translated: CASHRSSYNEQFF.

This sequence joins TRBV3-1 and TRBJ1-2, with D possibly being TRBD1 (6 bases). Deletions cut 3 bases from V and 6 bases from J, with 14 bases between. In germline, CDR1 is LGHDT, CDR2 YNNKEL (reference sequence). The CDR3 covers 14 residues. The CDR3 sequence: CASSHLSRQDGYTF. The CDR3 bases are TGTGCCAGCAGCCACTTATCAAGACAGGATGGCTACACCTTC.